This TCR beta chain stems from a study of CD8 T cells in ankylosing spondylitis. General observations from the study: Reactive arthritis synovial fluid and blood previously showed some of these motif variants. It was reported that disease-linked clones were significantly enriched in matched ankylosing spondylitis synovial fluid. CD8+ disease-linked clones were present at relatively low frequencies in blood. The study identified a TCR beta motif of under ten highly homologous variants that appeared characteristic of ankylosing spondylitis blood.

In its sample, this clonotype was seen a few times. Antigen: not known. The CDR3 loop spans 13 amino acids. Trimming left V 0 bases short and J 8 bases short, with 10 bases between. CDR1 is MNHNY, CDR2 SVGAGI, per germline (reference sequence). Using its own MiXCR run on the 5' RACE reads, TCRdb lists one record per CDR3 protein. The sample records around 540,000 distinct CDR3 sequences, roughly 13% being singletons. This sequence was found in a male donor with ankylosing spondylitis. Specimen: blood, either unsorted or a sorted T cell fraction (not recorded which). The J gene is TRBJ1-2, the V gene TRBV6-6, with D possibly TRBD1 on 5 matching bases. This CDR3 is CASSYSGEGGYTF. In nucleotides, the CDR3 is TGTGCCAGCAGTTACTCGGGGGAGGGCGGCTACACCTTC.